This paragraph reports one TCR beta chain. The CDR3 runs 14 residues. The germline V gene encodes CDR1 SGHTA and CDR2 FQGNSA. Trimming left V 1 base short and J 6 bases short, with 10 bases between. TCRdb re-called the 5' RACE reads through MiXCR, storing one row per CDR3 protein. This repertoire shows about 130,000 distinct CDR3 sequences, roughly an eighth found once; its top ten account for 2.5% to 3%. This specimen belongs to a study of CD8 T cells in ankylosing spondylitis. V usage is TRBV7-2 and J usage is TRBJ2-1, with D uncertain. The sample comprised blood, either unsorted or a sorted T cell fraction (not recorded which). This TCR derives from a female donor with ankylosing spondylitis or in good health (not recorded which). CDR3 sequence: CASSLGTVPNEQFF. The CDR3 DNA follows: TGTGCCAGCAGCTTAGGGACCGTCCCCAATGAGCAGTTCTTC.